The 7 T cell receptor beta chains listed next were all sequenced from one sample in a study of early stage breast cancer tumors. Profiling relied on immunoSEQ multiplex PCR, and the TCRdb table lists in-frame clones only, not all of them. Of some 30,000 clones in the sample, approximately 84% were seen once. Input material: blood. The receptors derive from a person aged 45 to 59 with breast cancer.

The sample holds a few counts of this clone. J is TRBJ1-5 and V is TRBV19; 10 bases map to TRBD1. Trimming removed 5 bases from V and 0 bases from J; junction bases left unmatched: 10. From germline, CDR1 is LNHDA and CDR2 SQIVND (reference sequence). The CDR3 covers 18 residues. DNA for the CDR3: TGTGCCAGTAGTCCTGAGGGACAGGGGTTTCATAGCAATCAGCCCCAGCATTTT. It is translated as CASSPEGQGFHSNQPQHF.

The gene calls are TRBV9 and TRBJ1-3, with TRBD1 matching 7 bases. The junction had 6 bases not matched to a gene; V was cut back by 1 base and J by 2 bases. This CDR3 is 16 amino acids long. Germline V gene data show CDR1 as SGDLS and CDR2 as YYNGEE. The CDR3 region has the DNA TGTGCCAGCAGCGTATCCGGGACAGAGACTGGAAACACCATATATTTT. As protein: CASSVSGTETGNTIYF.

The chain carries TRBV5-1 and TRBJ2-7, with 7 bases matching TRBD1. Germline CDR1 is SGHRS and CDR2 is YFSETQ. This CDR3 has 14 residues. Trimming at V came to 5 bases and at J to 0 bases, leaving 5 bases not matched to a gene. This CDR3 reads CASRTGTVSYEQYF. The CDR3 DNA sequence: TGCGCCAGCAGGACCGGGACAGTCTCCTACGAGCAGTACTTC.

The genes are TRBV5-6 and TRBJ2-1; D is uncertain. Between the trimmed V and J ends, which lost 2 bases and 0 bases, there was a span of 9 bases. The CDR3 has 15 amino acids. CDR1 and CDR2 (germline): SGHDT, YYEEEE. CDR3 loop: CASSLLTTSYNEQFF. Here the CDR3 DNA reads TGTGCCAGCAGCTTACTTACAACCTCCTACAATGAGCAGTTCTTC.

This clone was seen a handful of times. CDR3 loop: CASSQAISDTYEQYF. The CDR3 DNA reads as TGCGCCAGCAGCCAAGCGATCTCCGACACCTACGAGCAGTACTTC. The gene calls are TRBV4-1 and TRBJ2-7, with unresolved D. This CDR3 has 15 amino acids. Between the trimmed V and J ends, which lost 1 base and 2 bases, there was a span of 12 bases. CDR1 is MGHRA and CDR2 is YSYEKL in the germline V gene.

This clone showed up just once. This sequence joins TRBV7-3 and TRBJ2-1, with a weak D call TRBD1 (6 bases). The ends were cut back, 5 bases at V and 2 bases at J, with 13 bases in the middle. The CDR3 runs 15 residues. Per germline, CDR1 SGHTA and CDR2 FQGTGA. The CDR3, as DNA: TGTGCCAGCAGCCCGACCGGGACACCCTACAATGAGCAGTTCTTC. Its translation: CASSPTGTPYNEQFF.

V usage is TRBV14 and J usage is TRBJ2-5; no clear D. CDR1 is SGHDN, CDR2 FVKESK, per germline. The V gene lost 1 base and the J gene lost 5 bases, with 14 bases spanning the gap. The length of the CDR3 is 15 residues. CDR3 sequence reads: CASSQGRTLWETQYF. The CDR3, as DNA: TGTGCCAGCAGCCAAGGACGAACTCTCTGGGAGACCCAGTACTTC.